This T cell receptor (beta chain) was obtained from a study of T-cell reconstitution after alpha-beta-depleted transplantation in children. Using unique molecular identifiers, the investigators prepared the TCRbeta library. TCRdb ran MiXCR on the PCR reads and lists one entry per CDR3 protein. The sample holds 300,000 to 400,000 distinct CDR3 sequences; 10% to 15% are singletons and the top ten take approximately 4.3%. The ends were cut back, 2 bases at V and 8 bases at J, with 9 bases in the middle. Per the germline V gene, CDR1 is KGHDR and CDR2 is SFDVKD. This CDR3 is built from 12 residues. The chain carries TRBV24-1 and TRBJ2-7; D not certain. The TCR comes from a human donor who donated a stem cell graft to a child with Fanconi anemia. The sample consisted of PBMCs, taken from the stem cell graft. CDR3 region: CATSDSDLKQYF. In DNA form, the CDR3 reads TGTGCCACCAGTGATTCCGACCTCAAGCAGTACTTC.